This entry describes one T cell receptor (beta chain). The sample originates from a study of blood T cell repertoires in COVID-19. Study-wide background: Some COVID-19 samples were acute and others convalescent; all came from the United States, Italy and Spain. Sample material is recorded as cDNA or gDNA derived from T cells, B-cell-depleted T cells, or PBMCs.

The CDR3 contains 16 residues. Germline-derived CDR1 and CDR2 are MNHEY and SVGAGI. Trimming removed 0 bases from V and 5 bases from J, with 16 bases in between. As handled by the study authors: Estimation of nucleated cell counts was performed using reference gene primer amplification. The data were produced by immunoSEQ multiplex PCR, yet TCRdb's version contains in-frame clones alone and is incomplete. V and J calls and clone size are copied from that table; D and trimming were computed from the DNA. The table records roughly 97,000 clones, roughly nine tenths of them present only once. This clonotype was obtained from a man between 60 and 75 years old with acute or convalescent COVID-19. The sample consisted of peripheral blood. The chain has TRBV6-5 and TRBJ1-1; possible D gene TRBD1, 6 bases. The CDR3 region is CASSYSSGHRFTEAFF. The CDR3 nucleotides are TGTGCCAGCAGTTACTCCTCGGGACATCGTTTTACTGAAGCTTTCTTT.